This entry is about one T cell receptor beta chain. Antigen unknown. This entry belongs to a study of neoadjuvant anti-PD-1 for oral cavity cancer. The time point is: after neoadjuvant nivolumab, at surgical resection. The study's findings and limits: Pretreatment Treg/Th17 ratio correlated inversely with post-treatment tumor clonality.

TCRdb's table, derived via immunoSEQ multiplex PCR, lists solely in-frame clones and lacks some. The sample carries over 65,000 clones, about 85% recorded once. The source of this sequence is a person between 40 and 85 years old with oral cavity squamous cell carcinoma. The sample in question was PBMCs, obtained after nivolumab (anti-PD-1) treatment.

CDR3 sequence reads: CASSLFAGFYTQYF. Written as DNA, the CDR3 is TGTGCCAGCAGTTTATTTGCGGGATTTTATACGCAGTATTTT. J is TRBJ2-3 and V is TRBV27, with D perhaps TRBD2 (6 bases). The CDR3 covers 14 residues. V shed 1 base and J shed 7 bases, with 12 bases lying between them. Germline V gene sequence: CDR1 MNHEY, CDR2 SMNVEV (reference sequence).